Listed here is a single T cell receptor (beta chain). The sample comes from a study of blood T cell repertoires in COVID-19. Background on the study: Both acute and convalescent COVID-19 samples were obtained from the United States, Italy and Spain. In each case, the material was cDNA or gDNA derived from T cells, B-cell-depleted T cells, or PBMCs.

The CDR3 is 20 residues long. Germline V lookup: CDR1 MNHEY, CDR2 SMNVEV (reference sequence). V lost 8 bases, J lost 1 base, and 24 bases stayed unmatched. Per the study methods: Amplification from reference gene primers served as the basis for estimated nucleated cell counts. The protocol was immunoSEQ multiplex PCR, while the TCRdb copy is restricted to in-frame clones and leaves out a portion. The V and J calls and clone size are taken from that table; D and trimming were inferred from the DNA. Among 90,000 to 120,000 clones listed, less than 90% were seen once. The chain recombines TRBV27 with TRBJ2-3; 7 nucleotides agree with TRBD2. The TCR comes from a human donor in a cohort sampled during active COVID-19. The sequenced material came from peripheral blood. CDR3 nucleotide sequence: TGTGCCAGCTGGAGGCTTCCGGGACTAACGAGATTCACTCGCACAGATACGCAGTATTTT. Protein: CASWRLPGLTRFTRTDTQYF.